Listed below are T cell receptor beta chains from one sample, sequenced in a study of T cell responses to AZD1222 COVID-19 vaccine. Using immunoSEQ multiplex PCR, the repertoire was profiled, and TCRdb retains in-frame clones only, with some absent. Of 110,000 to 150,000 clones listed, 88% are singletons. Sample: peripheral blood, taken on day 0 of AZD1222 vaccination. The receptor set was obtained from an adult in good health. CDR3s include the opening cysteine and the closing phenylalanine or tryptophan. A D gene is named only where the DNA matches it firmly. Clone size appears in some rows only: once, few, many, or a class for an expanded clone.

d_gene | j_gene | abundance | v_gene | CDR3aa | CDR3nt
NA | TRBJ1-1 | NA | TRBV12-3/TRBV12-4 | CASSRGGGTEAFF | TGTGCCAGTTCCCGGGGTGGAGGTACTGAAGCTTTCTTT
NA | TRBJ2-1 | NA | TRBV6-2/TRBV6-3 | CASSYLGSNEQFF | TGTGCCAGCAGTTACTTAGGGTCGAATGAGCAGTTCTTC
NA | TRBJ1-4 | NA | TRBV2 | CASSGGTNEKLFF | TGTGCCAGTAGTGGGGGCACTAATGAAAAACTGTTTTTT
TRBD2 | TRBJ2-2 | NA | TRBV6-2/TRBV6-3 | CASSFGLETGELFF | TGTGCCAGCAGCTTCGGACTAGAAACCGGGGAGCTGTTTTTT
TRBD1 | TRBJ1-1 | NA | TRBV19 | CASSPIDRETEAFF | TGTGCCAGTAGTCCCATCGACAGGGAGACTGAAGCTTTCTTT
NA | TRBJ1-6 | few | TRBV27 | CASRPPGQKSPLHF | TGTGCCAGCAGGCCGCCAGGGCAGAAATCACCCCTCCACTTT
TRBD2 | TRBJ2-2 | NA | TRBV7-9 | CASSPGLAGVKRELFF | TGTGCCAGCAGTCCCGGACTAGCGGGAGTTAAACGGGAGCTGTTTTTT
NA | TRBJ1-2 | once | TRBV30 | CAWSRGAGANYGYTF | TGTGCCTGGAGTAGGGGGGCAGGGGCCAACTATGGCTACACCTTC
NA | TRBJ2-3 | NA | TRBV1 | CTSSQAPCLFTQYF | TGCACCAGCAGCCAAGCTCCTTGCTTGTTTACGCAGTATTTT
NA | TRBJ2-7 | NA | TRBV28 | CASSLVGGLDEQYF | TGTGCCAGTAGCCTCGTCGGGGGCCTAGACGAGCAGTACTTC
NA | TRBJ1-2 | NA | TRBV30 | CAWSVQTDSGGYTF | TGTGCCTGGAGTGTACAAACGGATTCGGGCGGCTACACCTTC
TRBD1 | TRBJ1-5 | NA | TRBV11-2 | CASSSGTGDFNQPQHF | TGTGCCAGCAGCTCCGGGACAGGGGATTTCAATCAGCCCCAGCATTTT
NA | TRBJ1-1 | NA | TRBV27 | CASSFRGGNTEAFF | TGTGCCAGCAGTTTCCGGGGGGGGAACACTGAAGCTTTCTTT
NA | TRBJ2-1 | NA | TRBV7-8 | CASSRGGGYNEQFF | TGTGCCAGCAGCCGAGGGGGGGGATACAATGAGCAGTTCTTC
NA | TRBJ1-2 | NA | TRBV5-1 | CASSPGPTNYGYTF | TGCGCCAGCAGCCCAGGACCGACTAACTATGGCTACACCTTC
NA | TRBJ1-1 | NA | TRBV9 | CASSVASMNTEAFF | TGTGCCAGCAGCGTCGCCAGTATGAACACTGAAGCTTTCTTT
NA | TRBJ2-5 | NA | TRBV5-5 | CASSLRGQETQYF | TGTGCCAGCAGCTTGAGGGGCCAAGAGACCCAGTACTTC
NA | TRBJ2-2 | NA | TRBV24-1 | CATKEDLTGELFF | TGTGCCACCAAGGAGGATCTCACCGGGGAGCTGTTTTTT
TRBD2 | TRBJ2-1 | NA | TRBV3-1/TRBV3-2 | CASSQRTSGLYNEQFF | TGTGCCAGCAGCCAAAGGACTAGCGGGTTGTACAATGAGCAGTTCTTC
NA | TRBJ1-2 | NA | TRBV11-2 | CASSLAGTNYGYTF | TGTGCCAGCAGCTTAGCTGGGACTAACTATGGCTACACCTTC
NA | TRBJ2-1 | NA | TRBV7-9 | CASSLASGVWEQFF | TGTGCCAGCAGCTTAGCGTCCGGAGTATGGGAGCAGTTCTTC
NA | TRBJ1-3 | NA | TRBV30 | CAWSGGPGNTIYF | TGTGCCTGGTCGGGGGGCCCTGGAAACACCATATATTTT
TRBD2 | TRBJ2-3 | NA | TRBV28 | CASRSSGTSGRPGTDTQYF | TGTGCCAGCAGATCTTCCGGGACTAGCGGGAGGCCGGGGACAGATACGCAGTATTTT
NA | TRBJ2-7 | NA | TRBV6-5 | CASTTGIGPYEQYF | TGTGCCAGCACGACCGGGATCGGACCCTACGAGCAGTACTTC
TRBD1 | TRBJ2-2 | once | TRBV29-1 | CSVDRGFSGELFF | TGCAGCGTCGACAGGGGTTTCTCCGGGGAGCTGTTTTTT
NA | TRBJ1-5 | NA | TRBV19 | CASSIRGGGPNQPQHF | TGTGCCAGTAGTATTCGGGGAGGGGGTCCCAATCAGCCCCAGCATTTT
TRBD1 | TRBJ1-2 | NA | TRBV6-5 | CANADRAHGYTF | TGTGCCAACGCGGACAGGGCGCATGGCTACACCTTC
NA | TRBJ2-7 | NA | TRBV6-2/TRBV6-3 | CASSYSKIMGEQYF | TGTGCCAGCAGTTACTCGAAGATTATGGGCGAGCAGTACTTC
NA | TRBJ2-5 | NA | TRBV27 | CASRGETQYF | TGTGCCAGCCGGGGAGAGACCCAGTACTTC